This passage covers 27 T cell receptor beta chains from one sample sequenced in a study of identical twins. TCRdb recomputed calls from the 5' RACE reads with MiXCR, one row per CDR3 protein. Here the sample spans around 550,000 distinct CDR3 sequences, roughly 15% being singletons. The sample was also linked to a second study, of yellow fever vaccine responses in identical twins.

Sequenced material: CD4+ T cells sorted from blood. The receptors shown here come from a woman aged 18 to 35 in good health.

The J gene is TRBJ2-1, the V gene TRBV7-9; possibly TRBD2 for D (5 bases). Trimming took 1 base from V and 4 from J, leaving 8 bases between them. The V gene's germline CDR1 is SEHNR and CDR2 FQNEAQ (reference sequence). CDR3 size: 14 residues. The CDR3 is CASSLELVYNEQFF. For the CDR3, the DNA is TGTGCCAGCAGCTTAGAACTAGTATACAATGAGCAGTTCTTC.

This clonotype was counted a few times. The chain combines TRBV4-2 with TRBJ2-2, with D uncertain. This CDR3 spans 13 amino acids. Germline V gene data show CDR1 as LGHNA and CDR2 as YNFKEQ. V shed 1 base and J shed 5 bases, with 5 bases lying between them. CDR3 sequence: CASSQAVTGELFF. DNA of the CDR3: TGTGCCAGCAGCCAAGCGGTAACCGGGGAGCTGTTTTTT.

This clonotype appeared a few times. V is TRBV15 and J is TRBJ2-1, with TRBD1 as a possible D gene (6 bases). CDR1 is LNHNV and CDR2 is YYDKDF in the germline V gene (reference sequence). The CDR3 spans 16 residues. V shed 0 bases and J shed 5 bases, with 14 bases lying between them. The CDR3 here is CATSRDRDTVHNEQFF. In DNA form, the CDR3 reads TGTGCCACCAGCAGAGATCGGGACACTGTACACAATGAGCAGTTCTTC.

The sample holds a few counts of this clonotype. V is TRBV12-5 and J is TRBJ2-1; 12 nucleotides line up with TRBD2. V lost 4 bases to trimming and J lost 6 bases; unmatched junction nucleotides: 10. The V gene's germline CDR1 is LGHNT and CDR2 FRNRAP. This CDR3 contains 17 residues. CDR3 in amino acids: CASGSRLAGEEVNEQFF. CDR3 nucleotides: TGTGCTAGTGGTTCAAGACTAGCGGGAGAAGAAGTCAATGAGCAGTTCTTC.

This clonotype was observed once. The V gene is TRBV11-1, the J gene TRBJ2-1; 14 bases align to TRBD2. The CDR3 length is 20 residues. V lost 5 bases, J lost 4 bases, and 16 bases stayed unmatched. From germline, CDR1 is SGHAT and CDR2 FQDESV (reference sequence). The CDR3 nucleotides read TGTGCCAGCAGCCCGGGCGGGCTAGGGACTAGCGGGAGAGTGTACAATGAGCAGTTCTTC. It encodes CASSPGGLGTSGRVYNEQFF.

This clonotype has a count of ten or more. The V and J genes are TRBV29-1 and TRBJ2-3, with TRBD1 identical over 8 bases. Trimming cost V 6 bases and J 5 bases; bases outside gene matches: 7. There are 13 residues in the CDR3. CDR1 and CDR2 from the germline V gene are SQVTM and ANQGSEA. The CDR3 DNA sequence: TGCAGCGTAGGCCAGGGGGCCGGAGATACGCAGTATTTT. This codes for CSVGQGAGDTQYF.

The chain links TRBV7-2 to TRBJ1-2, with D possibly TRBD1 on 5 matching bases. The CDR3 sequence is 15 residues long. V lost 1 base, J lost 7 bases, and 16 bases lay in between. Germline CDR1 reads SGHTA; CDR2 reads FQGNSA. CDR3 region: CASSLEYRGGGGYTF. For the CDR3, the DNA is TGTGCCAGCAGCTTAGAGTATAGGGGAGGTGGTGGCTACACCTTC.

J is TRBJ2-5 and V is TRBV20-1, with D maybe TRBD2 (6 bases). Germline V gene lookup returns CDR1 DFQATT and CDR2 SNEGSKA (reference sequence). V was trimmed by 3 bases and J by 5 bases, leaving 10 bases between them. The CDR3 is 12 residues long. Here the CDR3 DNA reads TGCAGTGCTAGCGGGGGTGTGGAGACCCAGTACTTC. Translated, it gives CSASGGVETQYF.

This chain uses TRBV6-1 with TRBJ1-2; possible D gene TRBD1, 6 bases. The V end lost 5 bases, the J end lost 1 base, and 14 bases lay between the germline ends. Germline CDR1 is MNHNS and CDR2 is SASEGT. The CDR3 runs 15 residues. The CDR3 nucleotides are TGTGCCAGCAGTCTTCTCTTGGACAGTAACTATGGCTACACCTTC. Translated: CASSLLLDSNYGYTF.

The rearrangement uses TRBV6-1 and TRBJ2-1; 7 positions agree with TRBD2. CDR1 and CDR2 from the germline V gene are MNHNS and SASEGT. The ends lost 3 bases at V and 7 bases at J; junction bases unmatched: 6. The CDR3 sequence is 14 residues long. The CDR3 nucleotides read TGTGCCAGCAGTGAGGCGGGAGACTGGAATGAGCAGTTCTTC. Translating it yields CASSEAGDWNEQFF.

The J gene is TRBJ1-1, the V gene TRBV5-1, with 8 positions matching TRBD1. This CDR3 contains 15 residues. Losses at the gene ends were 4 bases for V and 3 bases for J; bases not matched to a gene: 8. Looked up from germline, CDR1 is SGHRS and CDR2 is YFSETQ. CDR3 sequence (DNA): TGCGCCAGCAGCCTGGACAGGGTTGTGGACACTGAAGCTTTCTTT. As protein: CASSLDRVVDTEAFF.

The CDR3 region has the DNA TGCAGTGCTAGAGCGGGACCTAGTGGTGGGGCCAACGTCCTGACTTTC. It specifies CSARAGPSGGANVLTF. The rearrangement uses TRBV20-1 and TRBJ2-6, with D possibly called TRBD1 or TRBD2 (5 bases each). Trimming removed 1 base at V and 3 bases at J, with 13 bases between. CDR3 length: 16 residues. The V gene's germline CDR1 is DFQATT and CDR2 SNEGSKA (reference sequence).

The genes are TRBV21-1 and TRBJ2-2; the table's TRBD2 call for D was not verified on the DNA. TRBV21-1 is a pseudogene. The CDR3 runs 21 residues. The CDR3 spells CASSTLCGRAEKDLHTGELFF. CDR3 bases: TGTGCCAGCAGCACTCTATGCGGGAGGGCCGAAAAGGACCTTCACACCGGGGAGCTGTTTTTT.

This clonotype was detected only a few times. The chain carries TRBV27 and TRBJ1-5, with 7 bases fitting TRBD1. Germline values: CDR1 MNHEY, CDR2 SMNVEV (reference sequence). This CDR3 spans 13 amino acids. Trimming cost V 9 bases and J 3 bases; bases outside gene matches: 5. As DNA, the CDR3 is TGTGCCAGTGGGGGACAGAACAATCAGCCCCAGCATTTT. This translates into CASGGQNNQPQHF.

This clonotype has more than one count but fewer than ten. This sequence joins TRBV4-1 and TRBJ1-5; D may be TRBD1 (5 bases). V lost 1 base, J lost 5 bases, and 12 bases lay in between. Per the germline V gene, CDR1 is MGHRA and CDR2 is YSYEKL. The CDR3 loop spans 15 amino acids. CDR3 in DNA: TGCGCCAGCAGCCAAGCTGGGGGGAACTATCAGCCCCAGCATTTT. It codes for CASSQAGGNYQPQHF.

The rearrangement links TRBV12-3 or TRBV12-4 to TRBJ2-7, with 9 bases that match TRBD2. Trimming cost V 6 bases and J 3 bases; bases outside gene matches: 6. The CDR3 totals 14 residues. The CDR3 DNA follows: TGTGCCAGCAGCATAGCGGGAGCCTACTACGAGCAGTACTTC. Translating it yields CASSIAGAYYEQYF.

The table lists this clonotype with a few counts. The chain recombines TRBV29-1 with TRBJ1-1; the match to TRBD1 covers 8 bases. The CDR3 has 14 amino acids. In germline, CDR1 is SQVTM, CDR2 ANQGSEA. J was trimmed by 9 bases and V by 7 bases; bases with no gene match: 16. The DNA of the CDR3 is TGCAGCGCGATACCCTTGTTACAGGGGGATAAAGCTTTCTTT. This codes for CSAIPLLQGDKAFF.

This clonotype was counted a few times. The rearrangement joins TRBV5-1 to TRBJ1-2, with TRBD1 matching 7 bases. Germline CDR1 is SGHRS and CDR2 is YFSETQ. The V and J ends lost 6 bases and 0 bases, in that order; junction bases with no gene match: 11. The CDR3 covers 16 residues. The CDR3 reads CASKLGWTGSNYGYTF. In DNA, the CDR3 is TGCGCCAGCAAACTAGGATGGACAGGCTCTAACTATGGCTACACCTTC.

The V and J genes are TRBV4-1 and TRBJ1-4; no definite D call. This CDR3 comprises 15 residues. Trimming left V 4 bases short and J 2 bases short, with 11 bases between. Germline CDR1 MGHRA, CDR2 YSYEKL. Here the CDR3 reads CASSPHAGTNEKLFF. The CDR3 DNA is TGCGCCAGCAGCCCGCATGCGGGGACTAATGAAAAACTGTTTTTT.

V is TRBV12-3 or TRBV12-4 and J is TRBJ2-7, with D perhaps TRBD1 (5 bases). The length of the CDR3 is 15 residues. V gave up 3 bases and J gave up 2 bases, with 14 bases separating them. The CDR3 DNA reads TGTGCCAGCAGTTTCACTCGTGGGGCTACCTACGAGCAGTACTTC. Encoded protein: CASSFTRGATYEQYF.

This chain connects TRBV3-1 to TRBJ1-2; D remains ambiguous. Trimming pared 0 bases from V and 8 bases from J, leaving 13 bases between. Germline V gene data show CDR1 as LGHDT and CDR2 as YNNKEL (reference sequence). The CDR3 length is 14 residues. CDR3 nucleotides: TGTGCCAGCAGCCAAGATGGAAGGGTTGTAGGCTACACCTTC. It yields the protein CASSQDGRVVGYTF.

CDR3 nucleotide sequence: TGTGCCACCAGTGCGAGCCAAGAGACCCAGTACTTC. This encodes CATSASQETQYF. This rearrangement joins TRBV24-1 to TRBJ2-5; no firm D call. Trimming removed 5 bases from V and 1 base from J, with 4 bases in between. This CDR3 region has 12 residues. CDR1 and CDR2 from the germline V gene are KGHDR and SFDVKD.

For the CDR3, the DNA is TGCAGTGCTAGAGACGGTGTAATTGAAAAACTGTTTTTT. Its translation is CSARDGVIEKLFF. The J gene is TRBJ1-4, the V gene TRBV20-1; D is ambiguous. Trimming left V 0 bases short and J 7 bases short, with 9 bases between. Germline lookup yields CDR1 DFQATT and CDR2 SNEGSKA (reference sequence). This CDR3 region has 13 residues.

Only a few counts were recorded for this clonotype. This chain joins TRBV11-2 and TRBJ1-2; D call uncertain. Between the trimmed V and J ends, which lost 3 bases and 3 bases, there was a span of 8 bases. The CDR3 runs 13 residues. The germline V gene has CDR1 SGHAT and CDR2 FQNNGV. CDR3 amino acids: CASSFSSDYGYTF. The CDR3 bases are TGTGCCAGCAGCTTCTCCTCTGACTATGGCTACACCTTC.

This clonotype was observed a handful of times. This CDR3 is CASSPLAEQETQYF. DNA of the CDR3: TGTGCCAGCTCACCATTGGCCGAACAAGAGACCCAGTACTTC. This rearrangement joins TRBV18 to TRBJ2-5; D not resolved. CDR3 length equals 14 residues. Germline assignment: CDR1 KGHSH and CDR2 LQKENI. The V gene lost 2 bases and the J gene lost 2 bases, with 9 bases spanning the gap.

This sequence joins TRBV12-3 or TRBV12-4 and TRBJ1-3, with D uncertain. Trimming removed 4 bases at V and 4 bases at J, with 8 bases between. The CDR3 contains 13 residues. The CDR3, as DNA: TGTGCCAGCAGTTCCTTCGGGGGAAACACCATATATTTT. It specifies CASSSFGGNTIYF.

This clonotype was seen a few times. The chain links TRBV5-1 to TRBJ2-3, with D unclear. The CDR3 contains 13 residues. The V end lost 0 bases, the J end lost 6 bases, and 8 bases lay between the germline ends. CDR1 and CDR2 (germline): SGHRS, YFSETQ. CDR3 sequence: CASSLAVSDTQYF. CDR3 nucleotide sequence: TGCGCCAGCAGCTTGGCAGTTTCGGATACGCAGTATTTT.